This T cell receptor beta chain was sequenced for a study of response to subunit inactivated influenza vaccine. Findings and limits, study-wide: Only a handful of new T cells, the authors suggested, are recruited with each seasonal influenza vaccination.

This clonotype has only a few counts. Its antigen is still unknown. CDR3 length: 13 residues. V was pared by 6 bases and J by 8 bases, with 9 bases of the junction left unmatched. MiXCR was run by TCRdb on the RT-PCR reads, yielding one entry per CDR3 protein. The sample has under 550,000 distinct CDR3 sequences; 7.2% are singletons. This clonotype originated in a man aged 50-75 years who received an inactivated influenza vaccine. The V gene is TRBV12-3 or TRBV12-4, the J gene TRBJ1-2, with 7 bases that match TRBD1. This material consisted of PBMCs from blood, taken around 25 months after vaccination. DNA of the CDR3: TGTGCCAGCAGCCCGGACAGGTACGCGGGCTACACCTTC. Its translation is CASSPDRYAGYTF.